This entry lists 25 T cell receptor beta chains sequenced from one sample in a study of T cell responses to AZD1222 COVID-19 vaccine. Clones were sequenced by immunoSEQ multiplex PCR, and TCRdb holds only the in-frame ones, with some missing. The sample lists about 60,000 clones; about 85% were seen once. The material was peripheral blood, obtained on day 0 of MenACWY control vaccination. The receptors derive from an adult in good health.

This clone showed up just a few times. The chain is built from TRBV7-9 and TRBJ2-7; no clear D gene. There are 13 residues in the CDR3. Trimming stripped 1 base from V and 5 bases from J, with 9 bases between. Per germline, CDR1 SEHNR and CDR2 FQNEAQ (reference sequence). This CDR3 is CASSLGALDEQYF. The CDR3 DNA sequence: TGTGCCAGCAGCTTAGGGGCCCTGGACGAGCAGTACTTC.

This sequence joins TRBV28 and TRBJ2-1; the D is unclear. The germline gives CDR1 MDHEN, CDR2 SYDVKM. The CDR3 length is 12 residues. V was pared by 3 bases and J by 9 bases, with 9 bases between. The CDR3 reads CASSFPNGEQFF. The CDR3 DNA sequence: TGTGCCAGCAGTTTTCCGAATGGTGAGCAGTTCTTC.

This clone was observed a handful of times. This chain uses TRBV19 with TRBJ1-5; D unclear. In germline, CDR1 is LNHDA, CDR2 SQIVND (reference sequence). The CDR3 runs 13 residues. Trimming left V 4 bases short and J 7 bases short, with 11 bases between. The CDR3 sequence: CASSTGLRQPQHF. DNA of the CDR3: TGTGCCAGTAGTACCGGTTTAAGGCAGCCCCAGCATTTT.

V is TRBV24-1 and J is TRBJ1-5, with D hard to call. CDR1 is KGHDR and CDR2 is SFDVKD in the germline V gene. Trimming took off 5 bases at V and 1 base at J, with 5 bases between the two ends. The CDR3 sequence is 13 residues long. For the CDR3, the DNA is TGTGCCACCAGTGCGGGGAGCAATCAGCCCCAGCATTTT. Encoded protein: CATSAGSNQPQHF.

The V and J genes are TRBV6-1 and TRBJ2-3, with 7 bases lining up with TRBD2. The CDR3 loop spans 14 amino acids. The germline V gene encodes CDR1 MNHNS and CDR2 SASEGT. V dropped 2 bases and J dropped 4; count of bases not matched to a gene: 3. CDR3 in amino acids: CASSETGGSDTQYF. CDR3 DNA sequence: TGTGCCAGCAGTGAAACGGGAGGCTCAGATACGCAGTATTTT.

The CDR3 spells CASSLRGSGNTIYF. CDR3 bases: TGTGCCAGCAGTTTGCGAGGCTCTGGAAACACCATATATTTT. This chain links TRBV28 with TRBJ1-3; unclear D gene. The V gene's germline CDR1 is MDHEN and CDR2 SYDVKM. The CDR3 is made up of 14 amino acids. V was trimmed by 3 bases and J by 0 bases, leaving 6 bases between them.

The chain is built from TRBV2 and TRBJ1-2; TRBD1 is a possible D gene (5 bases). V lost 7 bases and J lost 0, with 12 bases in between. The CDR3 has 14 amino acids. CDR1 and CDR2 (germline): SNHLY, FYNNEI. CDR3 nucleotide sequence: TGTGCCAGCATCCCTCAGGGAGCTAACTATGGCTACACCTTC. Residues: CASIPQGANYGYTF.

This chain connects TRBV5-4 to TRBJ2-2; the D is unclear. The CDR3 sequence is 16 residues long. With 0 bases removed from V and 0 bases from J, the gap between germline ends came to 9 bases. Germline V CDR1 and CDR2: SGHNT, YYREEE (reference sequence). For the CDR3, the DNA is TGTGCCAGCAGCTTGGGATATATAACGAACACCGGGGAGCTGTTTTTT. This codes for CASSLGYITNTGELFF. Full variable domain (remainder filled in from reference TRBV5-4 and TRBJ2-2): ETGVTQSPTHLIKTRGQQVTLRCSSQSGHNTVSWYQQALGQGPQFIFQYYREEENGRGNFPPRFSGLQFPNYSSELNVNALELDDSALYLCASSLGYITNTGELFFGEGSRLTVL.

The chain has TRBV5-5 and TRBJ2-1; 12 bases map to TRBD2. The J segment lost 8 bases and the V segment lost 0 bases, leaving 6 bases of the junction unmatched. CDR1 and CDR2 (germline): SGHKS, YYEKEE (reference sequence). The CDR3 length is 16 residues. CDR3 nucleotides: TGTGCCAGCAGCTTGGTTCTAGCGGGAGGGCCCGATGAGCAGTTCTTC. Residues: CASSLVLAGGPDEQFF.

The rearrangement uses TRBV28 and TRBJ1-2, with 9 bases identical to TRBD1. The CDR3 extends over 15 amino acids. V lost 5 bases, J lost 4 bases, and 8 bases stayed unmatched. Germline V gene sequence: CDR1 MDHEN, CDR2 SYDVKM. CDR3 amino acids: CASSAGTGPTYGYTF. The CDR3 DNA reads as TGTGCCAGCAGTGCCGGGACAGGGCCTACCTATGGCTACACCTTC.

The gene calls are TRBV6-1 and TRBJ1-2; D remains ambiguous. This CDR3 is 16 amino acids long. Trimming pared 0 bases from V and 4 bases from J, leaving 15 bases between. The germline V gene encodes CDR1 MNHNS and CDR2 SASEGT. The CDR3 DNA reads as TGTGCCAGCAGTGAAGCCCCCAGCGGGAAGGGCTATGGCTACACCTTC. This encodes CASSEAPSGKGYGYTF.

The CDR3 here is CASSHTQGAAYEQYF. In DNA form, the CDR3 reads TGCGCCAGCAGCCATACACAGGGGGCGGCCTACGAGCAGTACTTC. The chain has TRBV4-3 and TRBJ2-7; 9 bases match TRBD1. The CDR3 spans 15 residues. CDR1 and CDR2 from the germline V gene are LGHNA and YSLEER. V lost 3 bases, J lost 2 bases, and 5 bases stayed unmatched.

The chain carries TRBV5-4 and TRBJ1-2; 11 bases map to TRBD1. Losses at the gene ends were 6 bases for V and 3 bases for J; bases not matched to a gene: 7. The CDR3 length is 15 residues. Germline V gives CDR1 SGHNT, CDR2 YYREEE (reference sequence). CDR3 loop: CASIFQGQGDYGYTF. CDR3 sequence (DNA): TGTGCCAGCATCTTTCAGGGACAGGGGGACTATGGCTACACCTTC.

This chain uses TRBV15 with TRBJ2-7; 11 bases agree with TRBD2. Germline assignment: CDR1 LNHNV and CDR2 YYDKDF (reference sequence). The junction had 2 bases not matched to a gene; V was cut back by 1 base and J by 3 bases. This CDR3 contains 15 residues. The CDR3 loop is CATSRVLAGDYEQYF. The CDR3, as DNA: TGTGCCACCAGCAGAGTACTAGCGGGAGACTACGAGCAGTACTTC.

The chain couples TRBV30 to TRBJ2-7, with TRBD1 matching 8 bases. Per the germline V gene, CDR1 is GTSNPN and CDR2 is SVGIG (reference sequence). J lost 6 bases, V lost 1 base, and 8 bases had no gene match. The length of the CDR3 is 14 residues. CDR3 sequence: CAWSEFSGGSEQYF. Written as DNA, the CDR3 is TGTGCCTGGAGTGAGTTTTCAGGGGGCTCCGAGCAGTACTTC.

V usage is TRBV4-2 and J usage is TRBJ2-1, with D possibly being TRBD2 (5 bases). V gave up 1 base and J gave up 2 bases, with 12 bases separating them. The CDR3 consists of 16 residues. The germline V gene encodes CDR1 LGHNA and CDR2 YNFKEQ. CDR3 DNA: TGTGCCAGCAGCCAAGGTTTAGCGCAACCCTACAATGAGCAGTTCTTC. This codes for CASSQGLAQPYNEQFF.

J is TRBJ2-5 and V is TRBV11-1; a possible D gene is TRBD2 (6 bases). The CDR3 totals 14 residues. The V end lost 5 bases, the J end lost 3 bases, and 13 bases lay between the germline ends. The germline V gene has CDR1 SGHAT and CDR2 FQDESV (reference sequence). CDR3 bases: TGTGCCAGCAGCAGGAACGGGGGAGAAGAGACCCAGTACTTC. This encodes CASSRNGGEETQYF.

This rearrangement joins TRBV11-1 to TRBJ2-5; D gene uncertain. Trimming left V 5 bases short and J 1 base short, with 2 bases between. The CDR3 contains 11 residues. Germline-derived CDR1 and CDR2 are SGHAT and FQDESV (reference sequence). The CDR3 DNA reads TGTGCCAGCAGCCTCCAAGAGACCCAGTACTTC. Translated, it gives CASSLQETQYF.

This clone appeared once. The CDR3 DNA follows: TGTGCCAGCAGCTTGAGGGGGACTCTGAACACTGAAGCTTTCTTT. It yields the protein CASSLRGTLNTEAFF. The chain carries TRBV5-4 and TRBJ1-1; tentatively, D is TRBD1 (6 bases). This CDR3 comprises 15 residues. The V end lost 1 base, the J end lost 0 bases, and 10 bases lay between the germline ends. From germline, CDR1 is SGHNT and CDR2 YYREEE (reference sequence).

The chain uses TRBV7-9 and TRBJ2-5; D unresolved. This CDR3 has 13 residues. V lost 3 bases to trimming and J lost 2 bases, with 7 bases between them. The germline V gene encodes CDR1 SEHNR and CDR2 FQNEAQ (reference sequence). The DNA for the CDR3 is TGTGCCAGCAGCTTGTCCGGACAAGAGACCCAGTACTTC. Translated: CASSLSGQETQYF.

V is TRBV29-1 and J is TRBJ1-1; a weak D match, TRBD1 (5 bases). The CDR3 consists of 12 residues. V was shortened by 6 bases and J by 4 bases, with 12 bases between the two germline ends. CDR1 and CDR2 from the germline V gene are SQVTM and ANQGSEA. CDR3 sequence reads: CSVAQGSTEAFF. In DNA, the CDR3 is TGCAGCGTGGCTCAGGGTAGCACTGAAGCTTTCTTT. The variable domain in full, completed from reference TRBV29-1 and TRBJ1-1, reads SAVISQKPSRDICQRGTSLTIQCQVDSQVTMMFWYRQQPGQSLTLIATANQGSEATYESGFVIDKFPISRPNLTFSTLTVSNMSPEDSSIYLCSVAQGSTEAFFGQGTRLTVV.

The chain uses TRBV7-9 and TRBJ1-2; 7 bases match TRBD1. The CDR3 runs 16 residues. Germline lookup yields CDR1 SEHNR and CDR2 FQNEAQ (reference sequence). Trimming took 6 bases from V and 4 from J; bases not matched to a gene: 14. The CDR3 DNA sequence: TGTGCCAGCAGTTCTCCCCGGGACAGTCGATTCTATGGCTACACCTTC. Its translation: CASSSPRDSRFYGYTF.

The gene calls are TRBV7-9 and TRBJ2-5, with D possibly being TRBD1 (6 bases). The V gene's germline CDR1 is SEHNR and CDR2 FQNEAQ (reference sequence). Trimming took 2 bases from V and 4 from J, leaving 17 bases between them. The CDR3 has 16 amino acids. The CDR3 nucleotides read TGTGCCAGCAGCTTAACCTTCAACAGGGAAGGAGAGACCCAGTACTTC. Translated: CASSLTFNREGETQYF.

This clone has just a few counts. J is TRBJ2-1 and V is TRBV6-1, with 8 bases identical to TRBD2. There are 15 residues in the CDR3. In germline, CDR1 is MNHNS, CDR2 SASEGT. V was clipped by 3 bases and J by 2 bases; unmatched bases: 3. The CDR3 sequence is CASSEREEPYNEQFF. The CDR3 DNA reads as TGTGCCAGCAGTGAGCGGGAGGAGCCCTACAATGAGCAGTTCTTC.

CDR3: CASSYRSRSSYEQYF. The DNA of the CDR3 is TGTGCCAGCAGTTACAGGTCCCGGAGCTCCTACGAGCAGTACTTC. The chain couples TRBV6-2 or TRBV6-3 to TRBJ2-7; D is uncertain. The CDR3 is 15 residues long. Germline CDR1 MNHEY, CDR2 SVGEGT. Trimming removed 2 bases from V and 0 bases from J, with 11 bases in between.